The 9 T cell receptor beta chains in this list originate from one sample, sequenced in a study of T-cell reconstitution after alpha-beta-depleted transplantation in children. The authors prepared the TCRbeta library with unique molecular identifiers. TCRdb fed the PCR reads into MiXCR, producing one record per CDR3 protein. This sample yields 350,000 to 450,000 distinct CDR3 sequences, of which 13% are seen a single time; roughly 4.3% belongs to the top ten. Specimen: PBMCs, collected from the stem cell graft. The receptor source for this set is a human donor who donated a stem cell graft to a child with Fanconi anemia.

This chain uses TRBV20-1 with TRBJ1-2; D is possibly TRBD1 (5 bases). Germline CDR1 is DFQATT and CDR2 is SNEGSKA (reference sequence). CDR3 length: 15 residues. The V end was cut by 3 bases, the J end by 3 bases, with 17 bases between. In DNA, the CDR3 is TGCAGTGCTAGCGGAAGAGGGGCGGGTCACTATGGCTACACCTTC. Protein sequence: CSASGRGAGHYGYTF.

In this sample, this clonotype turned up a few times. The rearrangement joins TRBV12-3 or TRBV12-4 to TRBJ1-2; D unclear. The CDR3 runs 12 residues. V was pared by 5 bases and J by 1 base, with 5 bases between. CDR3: CASSRSNYGYTF. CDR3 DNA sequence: TGTGCCAGCAGTCGAAGTAACTATGGCTACACCTTC.

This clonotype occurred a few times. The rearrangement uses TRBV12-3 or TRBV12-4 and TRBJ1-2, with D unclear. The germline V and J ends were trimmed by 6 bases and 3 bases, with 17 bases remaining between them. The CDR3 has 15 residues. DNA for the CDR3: TGTGCCAGCAGCGCTTCGGCCTCCGGGCACTATGGCTACACCTTC. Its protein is CASSASASGHYGYTF.

The CDR3 DNA sequence: TGTGCCATCAGTCTGGCAGGGGGGGACACAGATACGCAGTATTTT. Encoded protein: CAISLAGGDTDTQYF. The rearrangement links TRBV10-3 to TRBJ2-3; D assignment may be TRBD1 or TRBD2 (7 bases each). Germline CDR1 and CDR2: ENHRY and SYGVKD. Trimming cost V 5 bases and J 2 bases, with 14 bases left between them. This CDR3 contains 15 residues.

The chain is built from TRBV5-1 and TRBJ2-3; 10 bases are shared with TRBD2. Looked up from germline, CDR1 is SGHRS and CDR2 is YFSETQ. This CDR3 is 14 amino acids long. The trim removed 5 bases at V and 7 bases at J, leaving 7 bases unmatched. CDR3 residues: CASSSSGGAYTQYF. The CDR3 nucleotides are TGCGCCAGCAGTTCTAGCGGGGGAGCCTATACGCAGTATTTT.

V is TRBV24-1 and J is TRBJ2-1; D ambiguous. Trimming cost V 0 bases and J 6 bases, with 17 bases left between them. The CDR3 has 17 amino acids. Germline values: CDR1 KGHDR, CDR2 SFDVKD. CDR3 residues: CATSDLAPGLDGNEQFF. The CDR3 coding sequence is TGTGCCACCAGTGATTTGGCACCGGGTCTGGATGGCAATGAGCAGTTCTTC.

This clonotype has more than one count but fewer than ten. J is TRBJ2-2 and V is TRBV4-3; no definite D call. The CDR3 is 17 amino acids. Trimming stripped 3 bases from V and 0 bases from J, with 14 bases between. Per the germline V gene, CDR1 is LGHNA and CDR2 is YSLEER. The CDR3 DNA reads TGCGCCAGCAGCCAGGAAAATGCAGTCGCGAACACCGGGGAGCTGTTTTTT. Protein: CASSQENAVANTGELFF.

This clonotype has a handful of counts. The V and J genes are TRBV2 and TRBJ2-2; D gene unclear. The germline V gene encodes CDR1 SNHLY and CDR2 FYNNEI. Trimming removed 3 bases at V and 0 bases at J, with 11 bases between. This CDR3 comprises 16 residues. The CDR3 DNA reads TGTGCCAGCAGTGAGAGTAGGGTCCCGAACACCGGGGAGCTGTTTTTT. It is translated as CASSESRVPNTGELFF.

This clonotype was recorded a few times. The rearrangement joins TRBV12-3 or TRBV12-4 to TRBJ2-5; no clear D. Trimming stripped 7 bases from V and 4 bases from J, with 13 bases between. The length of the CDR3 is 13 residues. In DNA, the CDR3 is TGTGCCAGCACCCCTCAGTGGGTAGAGACCCAGTACTTC. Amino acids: CASTPQWVETQYF.